This TCR beta chain was retrieved from a study of T-cell memory formation after mild COVID-19. Study-level results: Specificity for SARS-CoV-2 was not confirmed among the second-wave clones peaking on day 37. Clones contracting day 15 to 85 were balanced CD4/CD8; later expanders leaned CD4+.

MiXCR, run by TCRdb on the 5' RACE reads, gives a single entry per CDR3 protein. The sample holds 400,000 to 500,000 distinct CDR3 sequences, 20% to 25% seen once. About this clonotype itself: Its target is unknown.

CDR1 and CDR2 (germline): LGHNA, YNFKEQ. CDR3 length: 15 amino acids. J lost 6 bases, V lost 0 bases, and 3 bases had no gene match. The sequence derives from an adult woman who had mild COVID-19 (a few samples of this study predate the infection). Cell type and time point are not known. The V call is TRBV4-2, the J call TRBJ2-2; 8 nucleotides agree with TRBD1. Sequenced input: PBMCs or a T cell subset sorted from them (not recorded which). The CDR3 loop is CASSQEGQAAGELFF. CDR3 coding DNA: TGTGCCAGCAGCCAAGAGGGACAGGCGGCCGGGGAGCTGTTTTTT.